This T cell receptor beta chain was sequenced during a study of cytomegalovirus exposure and HLA in healthy donors. For the study at large: A subsequent analysis reported that the approximately 120 validation repertoires were produced on the same platform that had also been used for the roughly 670 first-cohort repertoires.

As regards this clone: The antigen remains unidentified.

Sequencing used immunoSEQ multiplex PCR; TCRdb keeps in-frame clones, though not all of them. The sample lists roughly 280,000 clones, 80% to 90% occurring once. This CDR3 has 14 amino acids. V lost 1 base, J lost 0 bases, and 6 bases lay in between. Per germline, CDR1 SGHTA and CDR2 FQGTGA. Study-level results: With high specificity and sensitivity, the classifier reportedly diagnosed cytomegalovirus status. Confirmation in vitro established that a few CMV-associated chains were specific for CMV antigens.

This receptor was obtained from a woman aged 18-30 years in good health and CMV-seronegative. The chain has TRBV7-3 and TRBJ2-5; D gene uncertain. The source material was PBMCs. CDR3 region: CASSLRGHQETQYF. The DNA for the CDR3 is TGTGCCAGCAGCTTAAGAGGTCACCAAGAGACCCAGTACTTC.